Listed here are 17 T cell receptor beta chains from one sample, sequenced in a study of blood T cell repertoires in COVID-19. Some clones are missing from TCRdb's copy, which holds only in-frame ones; the method was immunoSEQ multiplex PCR. The repertoire holds 150,000 or so clones, with 80% to 90% as singletons. The material sequenced was peripheral blood. These receptors were taken from a woman between 35 and 50 years old with acute or convalescent COVID-19.

This chain connects TRBV7-9 to TRBJ2-1, with a possible D match to TRBD1 (6 bases). Trimming pared 3 bases from V and 2 bases from J, leaving 14 bases between. The CDR3 loop spans 16 amino acids. In germline, CDR1 is SEHNR, CDR2 FQNEAQ (reference sequence). This CDR3 is CASSFRQALAYNEQFF. The CDR3 DNA follows: TGTGCCAGCAGCTTTCGACAGGCACTGGCCTACAATGAGCAGTTCTTC.

This clone was found once. The chain links TRBV24-1 to TRBJ1-5; D call uncertain. The V and J ends lost 4 bases and 0 bases respectively, with 12 bases between them. CDR1 and CDR2 from the germline V gene are KGHDR and SFDVKD. The CDR3 is 16 residues long. The CDR3 DNA follows: TGTGCCACCAGTGACCTGACACGCTATAGCAATCAGCCCCAGCATTTT. This gives the protein CATSDLTRYSNQPQHF.

The chain employs TRBV9 and TRBJ1-3, with TRBD1 identical over 8 bases. Looked up from germline, CDR1 is SGDLS and CDR2 is YYNGEE. CDR3 length equals 15 residues. The V gene end was trimmed by 0 bases and the J gene end by 7 bases; junction bases not matched to a gene: 6. CDR3 amino acids: CASSVDQGATNTIYF. CDR3 nucleotide sequence: TGTGCCAGCAGCGTAGACCAGGGGGCAACGAACACCATATATTTT. The variable domain in full, completed from reference TRBV9 and TRBJ1-3, reads DSGVTQTPKHLITATGQRVTLRCSPRSGDLSVYWYQQSLDQGLQFLIQYYNGEERAKGNILERFSAQQFPDLHSELNLSSLELGDSALYFCASSVDQGATNTIYFGEGSWLTVV.

The gene calls are TRBV30 and TRBJ1-4, with D perhaps TRBD1 (5 bases). This CDR3 has 15 residues. V was shortened by 2 bases and J by 6 bases, with 16 bases between the two germline ends. Germline assignment: CDR1 GTSNPN and CDR2 SVGIG (reference sequence). CDR3 residues: CAWSILGAEDEKLFF. The CDR3 coding sequence is TGTGCCTGGAGTATATTAGGGGCGGAAGATGAAAAACTGTTTTTT. The whole variable domain, filled in from reference TRBV30 and TRBJ1-4, reads SQTIHQWPATLVQPVGSPLSLECTVEGTSNPNLYWYRQAAGRGLQLLFYSVGIGQISSEVPQNLSASRPQDRQFILSSKKLLLSDSGFYLCAWSILGAEDEKLFFGSGTQLSVL.

The chain is built from TRBV4-2 and TRBJ2-1; D gene uncertain. The CDR3 runs 14 residues. Germline CDR1 reads LGHNA; CDR2 reads YNFKEQ. The V end lost 2 bases, the J end lost 7 bases, and 12 bases lay between the germline ends. Here the CDR3 DNA reads TGTGCCAGCAGCCAATCGGGTCCCTTAAATGAGCAGTTCTTC. Its translation is CASSQSGPLNEQFF.

The chain is built from TRBV2 and TRBJ1-5; weak D call: TRBD1 (6 bases). Germline CDR1 and CDR2: SNHLY and FYNNEI. The CDR3 sequence is 15 residues long. The V end lost 4 bases, the J end lost 5 bases, and 15 bases lay between the germline ends. The CDR3 bases are TGTGCCAGCAGTGTAACAGGGAGGGAATATCAGCCCCAGCATTTT. Amino acids: CASSVTGREYQPQHF.

The chain uses TRBV7-8 and TRBJ1-3, with a possible D match to TRBD1 (5 bases). The CDR3 spans 13 residues. Germline loops: CDR1 SGHVS, CDR2 FQNEAQ. Trimming took 3 bases from V and 8 from J, leaving 11 bases between them. CDR3 DNA: TGTGCCAGCAGCTTGGGGCTGACCGACACCATATATTTT. It specifies CASSLGLTDTIYF.

The rearrangement joins TRBV9 to TRBJ2-7; TRBD2 aligns across 10 bases. CDR1 and CDR2 from the germline V gene are SGDLS and YYNGEE. This CDR3 spans 15 amino acids. V lost 0 bases and J lost 0; bases outside the gene matches: 0. The CDR3 region has the DNA TGTGCCAGCAGCGTAGTAGCGGGGGGCTCCTACGAGCAGTACTTC. Its protein product is CASSVVAGGSYEQYF. The whole variable domain, remainder taken from reference TRBV9 and TRBJ2-7, is DSGVTQTPKHLITATGQRVTLRCSPRSGDLSVYWYQQSLDQGLQFLIQYYNGEERAKGNILERFSAQQFPDLHSELNLSSLELGDSALYFCASSVVAGGSYEQYFGPGTRLTVT.

This sequence joins TRBV6-5 and TRBJ2-7; D is perhaps TRBD2 (6 bases). Germline CDR1 reads MNHEY; CDR2 reads SVGAGI. The CDR3 runs 13 residues. V was clipped by 2 bases and J by 7 bases, with 12 bases between them. CDR3 coding DNA: TGTGCCAGCAGTTACGGCGGGATGAGAGAGCAGTACTTC. Encoded protein: CASSYGGMREQYF.

The chain employs TRBV5-8 and TRBJ2-1; D might be TRBD1 (6 bases). CDR3 length: 15 amino acids. Trimming removed 0 bases at V and 2 bases at J, with 9 bases between. Germline CDR1 and CDR2: SGHTS and YDEGEE. For the CDR3, the DNA is TGTGCCAGCAGCTTGGGACAGGTCGCCTACAATGAGCAGTTCTTC. Residues: CASSLGQVAYNEQFF. The complete variable domain, with remaining parts taken from reference TRBV5-8 and TRBJ2-1, reads EAGVTQSPTHLIKTRGQQATLRCSPISGHTSVYWYQQALGLGLQFLLWYDEGEERNRGNFPPRFSGRQFPNYSSELNVNALELEDSALYLCASSLGQVAYNEQFFGPGTRLTVL.

V and J are TRBV7-9 and TRBJ1-2; D remains unclear. Trimming took 10 bases from V and 7 from J, leaving 13 bases between them. Looked up from germline, CDR1 is SEHNR and CDR2 is FQNEAQ (reference sequence). The CDR3 covers 11 residues. The CDR3 is CATRSPFGYTF. The CDR3 DNA sequence: TGTGCCACCCGGTCCCCTTTTGGCTACACCTTC.

The chain links TRBV4-1 to TRBJ2-7; TRBD2 aligns across 8 bases. The germline V gene has CDR1 MGHRA and CDR2 YSYEKL. The CDR3 sequence is 15 residues long. After removal of 1 base from V and 0 bases from J, the junction contained 2 bases not matched to a gene. CDR3 sequence: CASSQVTSGSYEQYF. CDR3 coding DNA: TGCGCCAGCAGCCAAGTTACTAGCGGCTCCTACGAGCAGTACTTC.

The CDR3 loop reads CASRGDYHSYEQYF. The DNA of the CDR3 is TGTGCCAGCAGGGGGGACTACCACTCCTACGAGCAGTACTTC. The rearrangement links TRBV11-2 to TRBJ2-7, with TRBD2 identical over 7 bases. The CDR3 has 14 amino acids. The germline V gene has CDR1 SGHAT and CDR2 FQNNGV. J was trimmed by 0 bases and V by 6 bases; bases with no gene match: 5. The full variable domain, with the rest looked up from reference TRBV11-2 and TRBJ2-7, is EAGVAQSPRYKIIEKRQSVAFWCNPISGHATLYWYQQILGQGPKLLIQFQNNGVVDDSQLPKDRFSAERLKGVDSTLKIQPAKLEDSAVYLCASRGDYHSYEQYFGPGTRLTVT.

V and J are TRBV29-1 and TRBJ2-3, with 10 bases matching TRBD1. The length of the CDR3 is 13 residues. From germline, CDR1 is SQVTM and CDR2 ANQGSEA. Trimming took 7 bases from V and 0 from J; bases not matched to a gene: 1. The CDR3 sequence: CSGGQGSTDTQYF. The CDR3 nucleotides are TGCAGCGGGGGACAGGGGAGCACAGATACGCAGTATTTT.

The chain carries TRBV5-1 and TRBJ2-1, with a weak D call TRBD1 (5 bases). Germline V CDR1 and CDR2: SGHRS, YFSETQ. CDR3 length: 15 amino acids. Trimming took 3 bases from V and 4 from J, leaving 14 bases between them. The CDR3 region is CASSYGQGSYNEQFF. As DNA, the CDR3 is TGCGCCAGCAGCTATGGACAAGGTTCATACAATGAGCAGTTCTTC.

This clone was seen a few times. The chain has TRBV5-1 and TRBJ2-6, with a weak D call TRBD2 (6 bases). V was shortened by 0 bases and J by 0 bases, with 16 bases between the two germline ends. The V gene's germline CDR1 is SGHRS and CDR2 YFSETQ. This CDR3 is built from 19 residues. The CDR3 sequence is CASSLALRGLVSGANVLTF. The CDR3 DNA is TGCGCCAGCAGCTTGGCGTTGCGGGGACTTGTCTCTGGGGCCAACGTCCTGACTTTC.

The chain couples TRBV6-5 to TRBJ1-4, with 8 bases fitting TRBD1. Trimming cost V 2 bases and J 8 bases; bases outside gene matches: 4. The CDR3 consists of 14 residues. Germline V gene lookup returns CDR1 MNHEY and CDR2 SVGAGI. The CDR3 sequence: CASSYRTGREKLFF. The CDR3 region has the DNA TGTGCCAGCAGTTACCGGACAGGGAGGGAAAAACTGTTTTTT.